This T cell receptor beta chain originates from a study of vaccination and CD4 T cells after COVID-19. Study results and caveats: Only post-vaccination samples contained a median roughly 90% of the reactive clones in convalescent patients. Researchers report that 304 of 307 vaccine-specific clones in convalescent patients proved spike mono-reactive.

Germline CDR1 reads KGHDR; CDR2 reads SFDVKD. The CDR3 has 13 amino acids. With the Oncomine TCR Beta short-read assay, DNA from cultured CD4+ T cells was sequenced. TCRdb processed the PCR reads anew with MiXCR; each CDR3 protein has one entry. The sample has 20,000 to 25,000 distinct CDR3 sequences; 35% are singletons. Time point in this sample: late sampling 161 to 241 days after vaccination in three convalescent patients. As to treatment: approximately nine-day PBMC culture with coronavirus spike peptide pools or control peptides (ViraFEST assay). Concerning this clonotype: What it binds is unknown. An end of the junction does not agree with germline; a read error may underlie this.

This clonotype was sampled from a human donor who had recovered from COVID-19. The chain carries TRBV24-1 and TRBJ1-1; the match to TRBD1 covers 8 bases. The sample consisted of CD4+ T cells from blood, cultured in vitro, taken about 7 months after SARS-CoV-2 vaccination. In DNA, the CDR3 is TGTACCACCCGAGGGACAGGGAACACTGAAGCTTTCTTT. It is translated as CTTRGTGNTEAFF.